This entry describes one T cell receptor (beta chain). The antigen remains unidentified. Produced via immunoSEQ multiplex PCR; TCRdb's table is partial and in-frame only. The sample records nearly 50,000 clones, 86% being singletons. These data are taken from a study of a mutant IDH1 vaccine in newly diagnosed glioma. Overall study context: Among treated patients, around 62% were male and around 40% female, and mean age was around 40 years. The therapy given earlier, which was standard therapy, consisted of radiotherapy, temozolomide, or both, and most of the patients received both. Study-level points and caveats: Of the patients, approximately 93% had vaccine-induced immune responses.

As for time point: baseline, week 1 (first vaccination visit). The treatment was: pre-vaccination baseline after standard-of-care therapy. The CDR3 runs to 15 residues. Germline loops: CDR1 MDHEN, CDR2 SYDVKM. V dropped 3 bases and J dropped 2; count of bases not matched to a gene: 6. This chain uses TRBV28 with TRBJ1-1; 7 bases are shared with TRBD1. This clonotype was sampled from a man aged 35 to 55 with glioma. The material was PBMCs, obtained from a glioma patient treated with radiotherapy, temozolomide or both. CDR3 residues: CASSFPNRGNTEAFF. For the CDR3, the DNA is TGTGCCAGCAGTTTTCCCAACAGGGGTAACACTGAAGCTTTCTTT.